The sequence of this T cell receptor (beta chain) was determined in a study of blood T cell repertoires in COVID-19. Study-level background: Samples of COVID-19 (acute and convalescent) were obtained from the United States, Italy and Spain. PBMCs, B-cell-depleted T cells, or T cells were the source of the cDNA or gDNA that made up the material.

Enrolled during active infection, Seattle patients were then followed longitudinally. Deletions cut 0 bases from V and 10 bases from J, with 11 bases between. The CDR3 is 13 residues long. From germline, CDR1 is SGHRS and CDR2 YFSETQ. Data came from immunoSEQ multiplex PCR; TCRdb stores just in-frame clones and leaves some out. Of 400,000 to 450,000 clones in the sample, approximately 90% were seen once. The chain has TRBV5-1 and TRBJ2-1; a possible D gene is TRBD2 (5 bases). Sequencing input: peripheral blood. This clonotype was obtained from a woman aged 40 to 50 with COVID-19, enrolled during active disease. CDR3 bases: TGCGCCAGCAGCTTGGAGAGGGTCGGCGAGCAGTTCTTC. It codes for CASSLERVGEQFF.